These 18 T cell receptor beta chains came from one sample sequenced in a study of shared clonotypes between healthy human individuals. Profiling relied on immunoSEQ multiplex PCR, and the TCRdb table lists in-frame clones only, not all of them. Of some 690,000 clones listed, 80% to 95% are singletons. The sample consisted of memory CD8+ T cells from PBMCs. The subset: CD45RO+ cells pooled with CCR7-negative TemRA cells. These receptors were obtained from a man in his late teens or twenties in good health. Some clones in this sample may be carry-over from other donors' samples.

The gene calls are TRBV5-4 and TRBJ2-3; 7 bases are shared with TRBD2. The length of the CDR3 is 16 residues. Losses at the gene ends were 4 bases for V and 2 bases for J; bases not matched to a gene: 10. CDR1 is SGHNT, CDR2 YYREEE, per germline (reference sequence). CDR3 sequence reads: CASSVGLEGNTDTQYF. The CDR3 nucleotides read TGTGCCAGCAGCGTAGGACTAGAAGGAAACACAGATACGCAGTATTTT.

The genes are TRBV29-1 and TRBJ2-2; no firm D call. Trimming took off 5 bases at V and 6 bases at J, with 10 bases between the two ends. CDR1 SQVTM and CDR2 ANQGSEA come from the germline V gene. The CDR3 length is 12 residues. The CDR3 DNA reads TGCAGCGTTCCCGGCATGTCCGGGGAGCTGTTTTTT. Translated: CSVPGMSGELFF.

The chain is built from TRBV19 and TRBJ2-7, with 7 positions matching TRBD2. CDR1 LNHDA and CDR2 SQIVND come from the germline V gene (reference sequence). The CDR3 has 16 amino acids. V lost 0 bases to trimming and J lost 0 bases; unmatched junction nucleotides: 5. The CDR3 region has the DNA TGTGCCAGTAGTATAGATCATGGCGGGAGCTCCTACGAGCAGTACTTC. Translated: CASSIDHGGSSYEQYF.

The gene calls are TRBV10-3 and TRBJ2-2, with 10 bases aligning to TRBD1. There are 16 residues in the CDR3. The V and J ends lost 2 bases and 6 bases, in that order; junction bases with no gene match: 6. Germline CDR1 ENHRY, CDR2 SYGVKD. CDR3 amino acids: CAISETGQGWPGELFF. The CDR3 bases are TGTGCCATCAGTGAGACGGGACAGGGGTGGCCCGGGGAGCTGTTTTTT.

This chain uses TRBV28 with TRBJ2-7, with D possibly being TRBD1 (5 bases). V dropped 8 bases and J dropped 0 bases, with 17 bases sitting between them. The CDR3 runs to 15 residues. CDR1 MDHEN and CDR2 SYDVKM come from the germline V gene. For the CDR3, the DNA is TGTGCCAGCGAATATGTAACAGGTATCTCCTACGAGCAGTACTTC. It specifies CASEYVTGISYEQYF.

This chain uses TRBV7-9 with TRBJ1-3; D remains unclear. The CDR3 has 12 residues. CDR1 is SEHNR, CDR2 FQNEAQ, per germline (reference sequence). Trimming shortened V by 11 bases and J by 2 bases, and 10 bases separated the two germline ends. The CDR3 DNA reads TGTGCCTCCTACACCGCTGGAAACACCATATATTTT. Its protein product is CASYTAGNTIYF.

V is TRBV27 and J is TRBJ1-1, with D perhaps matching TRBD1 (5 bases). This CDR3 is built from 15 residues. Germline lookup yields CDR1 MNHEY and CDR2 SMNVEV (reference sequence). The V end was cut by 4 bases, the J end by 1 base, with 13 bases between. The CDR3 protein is CASSSWGWGNTEAFF. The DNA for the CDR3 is TGTGCCAGCAGTTCATGGGGCTGGGGGAACACTGAAGCTTTCTTT.

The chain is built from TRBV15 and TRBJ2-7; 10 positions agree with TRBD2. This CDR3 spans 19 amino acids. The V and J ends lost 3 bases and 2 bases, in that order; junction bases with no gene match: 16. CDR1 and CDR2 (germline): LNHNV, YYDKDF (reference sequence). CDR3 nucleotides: TGTGCCACCAGCAGTACGGTTCCTAGCGGGAGTTACGCCACCTACGAGCAGTACTTC. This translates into CATSSTVPSGSYATYEQYF.

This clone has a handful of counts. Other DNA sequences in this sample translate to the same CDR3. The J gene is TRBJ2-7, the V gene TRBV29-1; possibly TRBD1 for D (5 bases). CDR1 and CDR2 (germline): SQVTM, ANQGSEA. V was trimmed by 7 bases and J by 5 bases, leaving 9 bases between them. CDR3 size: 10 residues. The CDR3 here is CSAVGDEQYF. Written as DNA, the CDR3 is TGCAGCGCCGTAGGGGACGAGCAGTACTTC.

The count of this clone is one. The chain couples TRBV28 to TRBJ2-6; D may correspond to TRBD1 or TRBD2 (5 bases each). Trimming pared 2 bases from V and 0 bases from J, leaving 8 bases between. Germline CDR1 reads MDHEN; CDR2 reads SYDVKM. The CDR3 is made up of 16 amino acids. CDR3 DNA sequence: TGTGCCAGCAGTTTAAGGGGAGTCTCTGGGGCCAACGTCCTGACTTTC. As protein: CASSLRGVSGANVLTF.

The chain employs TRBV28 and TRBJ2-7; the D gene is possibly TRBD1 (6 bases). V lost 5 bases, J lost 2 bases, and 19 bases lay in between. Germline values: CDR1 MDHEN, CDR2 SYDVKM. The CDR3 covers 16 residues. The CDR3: CASSQKPGHPAYEQYF. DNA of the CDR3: TGTGCCAGCAGTCAGAAACCGGGACACCCGGCCTACGAGCAGTACTTC. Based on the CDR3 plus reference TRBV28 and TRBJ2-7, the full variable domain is DVKVTQSSRYLVKRTGEKVFLECVQDMDHENMFWYRQDPGLGLRLIYFSYDVKMKEKGDIPEGYSVSREKKERFSLILESASTNQTSMYLCASSQKPGHPAYEQYFGPGTRLTVT.

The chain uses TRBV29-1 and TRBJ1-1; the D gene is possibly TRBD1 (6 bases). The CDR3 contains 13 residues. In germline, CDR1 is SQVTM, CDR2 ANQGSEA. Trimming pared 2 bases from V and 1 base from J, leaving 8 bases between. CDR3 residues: CSVEQGKNTEAFF. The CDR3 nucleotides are TGCAGCGTTGAACAGGGGAAGAACACTGAAGCTTTCTTT.

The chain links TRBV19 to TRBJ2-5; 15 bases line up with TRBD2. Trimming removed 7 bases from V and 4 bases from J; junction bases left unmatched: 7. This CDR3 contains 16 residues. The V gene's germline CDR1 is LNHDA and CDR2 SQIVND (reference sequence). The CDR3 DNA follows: TGTGCCAGTACCTTGGGACTAGCGGGAGGTTCAGAGACCCAGTACTTC. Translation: CASTLGLAGGSETQYF.

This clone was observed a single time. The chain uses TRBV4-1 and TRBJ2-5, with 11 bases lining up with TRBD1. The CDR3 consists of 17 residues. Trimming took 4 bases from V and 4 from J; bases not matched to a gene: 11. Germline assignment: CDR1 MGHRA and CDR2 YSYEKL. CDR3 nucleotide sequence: TGCGCCAGCAGCCCGCGGACAGGGGGCGGCGGGAGAGAGACCCAGTACTTC. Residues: CASSPRTGGGGRETQYF.

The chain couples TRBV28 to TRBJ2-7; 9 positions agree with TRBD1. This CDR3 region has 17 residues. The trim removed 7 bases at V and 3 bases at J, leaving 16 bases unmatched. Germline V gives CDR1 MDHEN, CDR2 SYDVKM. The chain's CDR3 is CASIEGRTGANFYEQYF. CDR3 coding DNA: TGTGCCAGCATAGAGGGGAGGACAGGGGCCAACTTCTACGAGCAGTACTTC.

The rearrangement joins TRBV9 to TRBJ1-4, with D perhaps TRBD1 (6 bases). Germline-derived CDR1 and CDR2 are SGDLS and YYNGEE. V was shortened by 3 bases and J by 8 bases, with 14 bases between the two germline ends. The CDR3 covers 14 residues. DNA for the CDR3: TGTGCCAGCAGCGAGGGGGGAAGTCGAGAAAAACTGTTTTTT. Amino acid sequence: CASSEGGSREKLFF.

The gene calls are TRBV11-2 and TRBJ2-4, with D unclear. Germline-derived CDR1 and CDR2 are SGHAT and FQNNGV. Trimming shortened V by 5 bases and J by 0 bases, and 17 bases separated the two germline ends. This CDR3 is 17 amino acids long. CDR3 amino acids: CASSDHINLLAKNIQYF. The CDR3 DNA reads TGTGCCAGCAGCGACCATATTAACCTACTAGCCAAAAACATTCAGTACTTC.

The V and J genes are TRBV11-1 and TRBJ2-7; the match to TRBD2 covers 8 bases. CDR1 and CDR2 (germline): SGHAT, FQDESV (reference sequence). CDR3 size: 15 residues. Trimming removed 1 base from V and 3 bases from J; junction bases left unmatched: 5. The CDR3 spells CASSLGAGGVYEQYF. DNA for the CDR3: TGTGCCAGCAGCTTAGGGGCGGGAGGAGTCTACGAGCAGTACTTC.